These 20 T cell receptor beta chains were all obtained from the same sample, sequenced in a study of shared clonotypes between healthy human individuals. The method was immunoSEQ multiplex PCR; TCRdb's version includes in-frame clones alone and lacks a portion of them. The sample gives 2 million to 2.5 million clones, approximately 96% of which show up once; around 0.13% is in the top ten. Input material: naive CD4+ T cells sorted from blood. Stated subset: CD45RA+ positively selected. These receptors were collected from a man younger than 35 in good health.

The genes are TRBV28 and TRBJ2-7; D perhaps matches TRBD2 (7 bases). This CDR3 comprises 13 residues. V shed 5 bases and J shed 2 bases, with 10 bases lying between them. Germline CDR1 is MDHEN and CDR2 is SYDVKM. Written as DNA, the CDR3 is TGTGCCAGCAGTACGGGGGGCGCCTACGAGCAGTACTTC. The encoded protein is CASSTGGAYEQYF.

The chain employs TRBV5-6 and TRBJ2-3, with 7 bases lining up with TRBD2. Trimming removed 2 bases from V and 6 bases from J; junction bases left unmatched: 9. Germline-derived CDR1 and CDR2 are SGHDT and YYEEEE. The CDR3 length is 15 residues. CDR3 residues: CASSFGGSSGDTQYF. CDR3 sequence (DNA): TGTGCCAGCAGCTTCGGCGGGAGTTCTGGCGATACGCAGTATTTT. Using reference TRBV5-6 and TRBJ2-3 for the parts outside the CDR3, the full variable domain is DAGVTQSPTHLIKTRGQQVTLRCSPKSGHDTVSWYQQALGQGPQFIFQYYEEEERQRGNFPDRFSGHQFPNYSSELNVNALLLGDSALYLCASSFGGSSGDTQYFGPGTRLTVL.

This clone was recorded once. The chain links TRBV7-9 to TRBJ1-6; D is unresolved. CDR1 SEHNR and CDR2 FQNEAQ come from the germline V gene (reference sequence). The V end was cut by 4 bases, the J end by 9 bases, with 16 bases between. This CDR3 spans 15 amino acids. Here the CDR3 reads CASSSLGLEFSPLHF. In nucleotides, the CDR3 is TGTGCCAGCAGCTCGCTAGGCCTTGAATTTTCACCCCTCCACTTT.

The V and J genes are TRBV28 and TRBJ2-7; D gene uncertain. Germline loops: CDR1 MDHEN, CDR2 SYDVKM. The CDR3 is 15 residues long. The V and J ends lost 2 bases and 1 base respectively, with 12 bases between them. CDR3 sequence reads: CASSLNSGGSYEQYF. The DNA for the CDR3 is TGTGCCAGCAGTTTAAACTCAGGTGGATCCTACGAGCAGTACTTC.

The chain uses TRBV10-1 and TRBJ2-7, with D perhaps matching TRBD1 (6 bases). The length of the CDR3 is 16 residues. Trimming took off 6 bases at V and 0 bases at J, with 18 bases between the two ends. The germline CDR1 and CDR2 sequences are WNHNN and SYGVQD (reference sequence). CDR3 loop: CASRLYRTASSYEQYF. The CDR3 DNA is TGCGCCAGCAGATTATACAGGACAGCCTCCTCCTACGAGCAGTACTTC.

The chain carries TRBV15 and TRBJ2-3, with 7 nucleotides matching TRBD2. J lost 0 bases, V lost 0 bases, and 6 bases had no gene match. Germline CDR1 LNHNV, CDR2 YYDKDF (reference sequence). The CDR3 covers 17 residues. CDR3 nucleotide sequence: TGTGCCACCAGCAGAGAGGGAGGGCCCGCTAGCACAGATACGCAGTATTTT. As protein: CATSREGGPASTDTQYF.

The rearrangement uses TRBV19 and TRBJ1-6; 9 bases agree with TRBD1. The CDR3 sequence is 15 residues long. J was trimmed by 7 bases and V by 6 bases; bases with no gene match: 7. CDR1 and CDR2 from the germline V gene are LNHDA and SQIVND (reference sequence). The CDR3 region is CASREQGAENSPLHF. The CDR3 coding sequence is TGTGCCAGTAGGGAACAGGGGGCGGAAAATTCACCCCTCCACTTT.

The chain recombines TRBV6-5 with TRBJ1-1, with 9 bases lining up with TRBD1. CDR1 MNHEY and CDR2 SVGAGI come from the germline V gene. V shed 3 bases and J 11 bases; nucleotides not matched to a gene: 16. The CDR3 runs to 16 residues. CDR3 region: CASSYTAQQGAYGAFF. Written as DNA, the CDR3 is TGTGCCAGCAGTTATACAGCCCAACAGGGGGCGTATGGGGCTTTCTTT.

The chain couples TRBV30 to TRBJ1-5; 8 positions match TRBD1. From germline, CDR1 is GTSNPN and CDR2 SVGIG (reference sequence). V trimming: 1 base; J trimming: 4 bases; junction bases outside the gene matches: 12. The CDR3 sequence is 17 residues long. The CDR3 bases are TGTGCCTGGAGTGGGGGTAAAACAGGGGGGCGAAATCAGCCCCAGCATTTT. Its protein product is CAWSGGKTGGRNQPQHF.

The V gene is TRBV28, the J gene TRBJ2-7; 8 nucleotides align to TRBD1. Per germline, CDR1 MDHEN and CDR2 SYDVKM. The CDR3 sequence is 16 residues long. Germline trimming cut 4 bases from V and 0 bases from J; bases unmatched to any gene: 8. Written as DNA, the CDR3 is TGTGCCAGCAGTTCCCGGGACAGGCAATACTCCTACGAGCAGTACTTC. Translated: CASSSRDRQYSYEQYF.

This chain joins TRBV5-1 and TRBJ2-2; 9 bases match TRBD1. V was clipped by 2 bases and J by 7 bases; unmatched bases: 6. The CDR3 extends over 15 amino acids. The germline gives CDR1 SGHRS, CDR2 YFSETQ. The CDR3 DNA reads as TGCGCCAGCAGCTTAGGGACAGGGAAAAACGGGGAGCTGTTTTTT. Protein: CASSLGTGKNGELFF.

The V and J genes are TRBV5-6 and TRBJ1-2; perhaps TRBD1 as D (6 bases). The V and J ends lost 4 bases and 2 bases respectively, with 15 bases between them. The CDR3 extends over 15 amino acids. Germline V gene data show CDR1 as SGHDT and CDR2 as YYEEEE. As DNA, the CDR3 is TGTGCCAGCAGCATATGGGACATCAGCAACTATGGCTACACCTTC. Amino acid sequence: CASSIWDISNYGYTF.

The V and J genes are TRBV5-1 and TRBJ2-7, with 9 positions matching TRBD1. Germline V gives CDR1 SGHRS, CDR2 YFSETQ. J lost 5 bases, V lost 0 bases, and 6 bases had no gene match. The CDR3 covers 15 residues. The chain's CDR3 is CASSLDGQGSDEQYF. The CDR3 DNA reads TGCGCCAGCAGCTTGGATGGACAGGGGAGCGACGAGCAGTACTTC.

The rearrangement joins TRBV19 to TRBJ2-3; D call uncertain. The CDR3 extends over 13 amino acids. Germline V gives CDR1 LNHDA, CDR2 SQIVND (reference sequence). V was cut by 5 bases and J by 3 bases, with 9 bases left in between. CDR3 nucleotide sequence: TGTGCCAGTAGTGACTGGCAGACAGATACGCAGTATTTT. This sequence encodes CASSDWQTDTQYF.

This clone appeared once. Other DNA sequences within the sample encode an identical CDR3. The chain recombines TRBV18 with TRBJ2-2; 7 bases align to TRBD2. The germline gives CDR1 KGHSH, CDR2 LQKENI. V was clipped by 3 bases and J by 0 bases; unmatched bases: 1. This CDR3 contains 15 residues. In nucleotides, the CDR3 is TGTGCCAGCTCACCCGGGACTACGAACACCGGGGAGCTGTTTTTT. Translated: CASSPGTTNTGELFF.

This chain joins TRBV6-1 and TRBJ1-1; D is perhaps TRBD1 (6 bases). The length of the CDR3 is 14 residues. From germline, CDR1 is MNHNS and CDR2 SASEGT. Trimming left V 5 bases short and J 8 bases short, with 18 bases between. The CDR3 loop is CASSPQRTVTEAFF. DNA for the CDR3: TGTGCCAGCAGTCCACAGAGGACAGTTACCGAAGCTTTCTTT.

The V call is TRBV27, the J call TRBJ2-7; unclear D gene. V lost 2 bases and J lost 0, with 14 bases in between. The germline V gene has CDR1 MNHEY and CDR2 SMNVEV (reference sequence). CDR3 length: 16 residues. The CDR3 region has the DNA TGTGCCAGCAGTTTAGAATTGACGGCGAGCTCCTACGAGCAGTACTTC. This translates into CASSLELTASSYEQYF.

The chain joins TRBV10-1 to TRBJ2-5; the match to TRBD2 covers 7 bases. The V gene's germline CDR1 is WNHNN and CDR2 SYGVQD (reference sequence). The CDR3 consists of 14 residues. V lost 2 bases to trimming and J lost 2 bases; unmatched junction nucleotides: 2. In DNA, the CDR3 is TGCGCCAGCAGTGAGGGGAGGGCGCAAGAGACCCAGTACTTC. Its translation is CASSEGRAQETQYF.

V is TRBV5-1 and J is TRBJ1-5; no firm D call. Deletions cut 0 bases from V and 3 bases from J, with 13 bases between. Germline lookup yields CDR1 SGHRS and CDR2 YFSETQ. This CDR3 contains 16 residues. DNA of the CDR3: TGCGCCAGCAGCTTGGAAGGCTGGGGAACCAATCAGCCCCAGCATTTT. Protein sequence: CASSLEGWGTNQPQHF.

The rearrangement uses TRBV29-1 and TRBJ2-1, with TRBD2 identical over 10 bases. The CDR3 loop spans 14 amino acids. Unmatched junction bases numbered 9, after V lost 5 bases and J lost 8 bases. Per germline, CDR1 SQVTM and CDR2 ANQGSEA. The CDR3 protein is CSVPLAGVRDEQFF. The CDR3 DNA reads TGCAGCGTTCCCCTAGCGGGAGTAAGGGATGAGCAGTTCTTC.